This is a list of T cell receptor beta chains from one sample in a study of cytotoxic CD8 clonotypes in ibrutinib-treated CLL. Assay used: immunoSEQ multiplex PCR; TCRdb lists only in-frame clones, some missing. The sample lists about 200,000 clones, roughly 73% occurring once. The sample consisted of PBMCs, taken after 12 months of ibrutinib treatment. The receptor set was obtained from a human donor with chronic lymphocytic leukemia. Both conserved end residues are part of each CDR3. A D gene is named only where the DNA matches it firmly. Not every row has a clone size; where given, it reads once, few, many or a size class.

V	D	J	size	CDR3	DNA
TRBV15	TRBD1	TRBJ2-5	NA	CATSRGLGTGGPRYF	TGTGCCACCAGCAGAGGCCTCGGGACAGGGGGCCCTCGGTACTTC
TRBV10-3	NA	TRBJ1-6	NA	CAISPRGLEDSPLHF	TGTGCCATCAGCCCCAGGGGCTTGGAGGATTCACCCCTCCACTTT
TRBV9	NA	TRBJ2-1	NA	CASSAYSTVTKYNEQFF	TGTGCCAGCAGCGCTTATTCGACAGTCACAAAATACAATGAGCAGTTCTTC
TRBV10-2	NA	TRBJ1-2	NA	CASTLGQPSNYGYTF	TGCGCCAGCACCCTCGGACAGCCCTCTAACTATGGCTACACCTTC
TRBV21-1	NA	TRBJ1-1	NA	CASPGTFLSEAFF	TGTGCCAGCCCGGGGACTTTCCTATCGGAAGCTTTCTTT
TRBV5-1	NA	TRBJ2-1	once	CASSLLGGRREQFF	TGCGCCAGCAGCCTGCTGGGGGGACGGAGGGAGCAGTTCTTC
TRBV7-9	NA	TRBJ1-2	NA	CASSPVSYGYTF	TGTGCCAGCAGCCCGGTCTCCTATGGCTACACCTTC
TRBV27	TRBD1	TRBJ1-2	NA	CASSLDRVYGYTF	TGTGCCAGCAGTTTAGACAGGGTCTATGGCTACACCTTC
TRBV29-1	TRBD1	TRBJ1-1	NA	CSVPGGLNTEAFF	TGCAGCGTACCAGGGGGCTTGAACACTGAAGCTTTCTTT
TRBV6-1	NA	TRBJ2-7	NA	CAISESSYEQYF	TGTGCCATCAGTGAGTCCAGCTACGAGCAGTACTTC
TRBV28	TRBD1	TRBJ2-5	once	CASQDRGRETQYF	TGTGCCAGTCAGGACAGGGGGAGAGAGACCCAGTACTTC
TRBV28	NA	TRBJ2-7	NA	CASSYAVPIREQYF	TGTGCCAGCAGTTACGCGGTCCCCATCCGCGAGCAGTACTTC
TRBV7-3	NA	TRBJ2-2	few	CASSLDSNTGELFF	TGTGCCAGCAGCTTAGACTCGAACACCGGGGAGCTGTTTTTT
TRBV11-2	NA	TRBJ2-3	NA	CASSLEAPDTQYF	TGTGCCAGCAGCTTAGAGGCTCCAGATACGCAGTATTTT
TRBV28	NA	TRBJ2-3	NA	CASRAPTALSTDTQYF	TGTGCCAGCAGAGCCCCGACAGCCCTGAGCACAGATACGCAGTATTTT
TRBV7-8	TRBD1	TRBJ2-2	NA	CASSTDRGNPNTGELFF	TGTGCCAGCAGCACAGACAGGGGGAATCCGAACACCGGGGAGCTGTTTTTT
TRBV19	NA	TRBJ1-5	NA	CASTRGGFNQPQHF	TGTGCCAGTACGCGAGGGGGATTCAATCAGCCCCAGCATTTT
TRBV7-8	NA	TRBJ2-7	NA	CASSLEGGDSYEQYF	TGTGCCAGCAGCTTAGAGGGCGGGGACTCCTACGAGCAGTACTTC
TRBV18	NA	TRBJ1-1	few	CASSPLLQGDDTEAFF	TGTGCCAGCTCACCACTTTTACAGGGTGACGATACTGAAGCTTTCTTT
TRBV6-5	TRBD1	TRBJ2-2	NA	CASRTGQSTGELFF	TGTGCCAGCAGGACGGGACAGAGCACCGGGGAGCTGTTTTTT
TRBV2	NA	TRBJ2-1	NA	CASSDDFLNEQFF	TGTGCCAGCAGTGATGACTTTCTAAATGAGCAGTTCTTC
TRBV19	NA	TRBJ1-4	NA	CASSGGATGEKLFF	TGTGCCAGTAGCGGGGGTGCGACTGGCGAAAAACTGTTTTTT
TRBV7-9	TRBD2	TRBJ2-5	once	CASSLTSGGRETQYF	TGTGCCAGCAGCTTAACCAGCGGGGGTAGAGAGACCCAGTACTTC
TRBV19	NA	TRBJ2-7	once	CASSIVLSYEQYF	TGTGCCAGTAGTATAGTCCTCAGCTACGAGCAGTACTTC
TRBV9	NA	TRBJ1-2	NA	CASSVGQDYGYTF	TGTGCCAGCAGCGTAGGACAGGATTATGGCTACACCTTC
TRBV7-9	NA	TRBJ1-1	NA	CASSFVRQDTEAFF	TGTGCCAGCAGCTTTGTTCGCCAGGACACTGAAGCTTTCTTT
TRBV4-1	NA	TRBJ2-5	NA	CASSQDWRETQYF	TGCGCCAGCAGCCAAGATTGGAGAGAGACCCAGTACTTC
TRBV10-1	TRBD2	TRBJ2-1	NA	CASSAGTSGVNEQFF	TGCGCCAGCAGTGCCGGGACTAGCGGGGTCAATGAGCAGTTCTTC
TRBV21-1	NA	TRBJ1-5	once	CASSKDPTGGRDQPQHF	TGTGCCAGCAGCAAAGACCCGACAGGGGGCCGAGATCAGCCCCAGCATTTT
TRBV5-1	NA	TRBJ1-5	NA	CASSIGGSNQPQHF	TGCGCCAGCAGCATAGGGGGGTCGAATCAGCCCCAGCATTTT
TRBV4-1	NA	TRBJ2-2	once	CASSQGRNTGELFF	TGCGCCAGCAGCCAAGGGCGGAACACCGGGGAGCTGTTTTTT
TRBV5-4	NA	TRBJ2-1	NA	CASSAQREQFF	TGTGCCAGCAGCGCCCAGAGGGAGCAGTTCTTC
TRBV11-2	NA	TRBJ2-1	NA	CASSLDRANEQFF	TGTGCCAGCAGCTTAGACAGGGCCAATGAGCAGTTCTTC
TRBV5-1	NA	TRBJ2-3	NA	CASRFSNTQYF	TGCGCCAGCAGATTCAGCAATACGCAGTATTTT
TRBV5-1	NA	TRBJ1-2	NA	CASSLGEGGYTF	TGCGCCAGCAGCTTGGGAGAGGGAGGCTACACCTTC
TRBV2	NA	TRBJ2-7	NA	CASNRGGLYEQYF	TGTGCCAGCAATCGGGGCGGTTTATACGAGCAGTACTTC
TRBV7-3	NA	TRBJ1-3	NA	CASNSSGNTIYF	TGTGCCAGTAACTCCTCTGGAAACACCATATATTTT
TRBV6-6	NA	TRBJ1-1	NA	CASSLTSANTEAFF	TGTGCCAGCAGCTTAACTTCGGCGAACACTGAAGCTTTCTTT
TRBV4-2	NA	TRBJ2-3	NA	CASSQADTDTQYF	TGTGCCAGCAGCCAAGCGGATACAGATACGCAGTATTTT
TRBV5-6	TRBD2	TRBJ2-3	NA	CASSPGGWSDTQYF	TGTGCCAGCAGCCCGGGAGGATGGTCGGATACGCAGTATTTT
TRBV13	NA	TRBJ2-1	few	CASSPPWGVVDEQFF	TGTGCCAGCAGCCCCCCGTGGGGAGTGGTAGATGAGCAGTTCTTC
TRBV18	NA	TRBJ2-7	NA	CASSGTGSYEQYF	TGTGCCAGCTCAGGGACTGGCTCCTACGAGCAGTACTTC
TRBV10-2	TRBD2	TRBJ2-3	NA	CASSDPRGGGDTQYF	TGCGCCAGCAGTGATCCGCGCGGGGGGGGAGATACGCAGTATTTT
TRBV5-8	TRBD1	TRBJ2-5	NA	CASSLSGGRRETQYF	TGTGCCAGCAGCTTATCAGGGGGCCGTCGAGAGACCCAGTACTTC
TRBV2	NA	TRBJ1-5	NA	CASMGQRGPQHF	TGTGCCAGCATGGGTCAGCGAGGGCCCCAGCATTTT
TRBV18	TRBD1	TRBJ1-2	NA	CASSPSGTGSNYGYTF	TGTGCCAGCTCACCAAGCGGGACAGGTTCTAACTATGGCTACACCTTC
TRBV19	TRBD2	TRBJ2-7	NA	CASSSASGGYEQYF	TGTGCCAGTAGTTCGGCCAGCGGGGGTTACGAGCAGTACTTC
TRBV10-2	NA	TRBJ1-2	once	CAPVGQFFFSPNYGYTF	TGCGCCCCCGTCGGACAGTTTTTCTTTTCCCCTAACTATGGCTACACCTTC
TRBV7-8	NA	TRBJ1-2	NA	CASSLAAGLNYGYTF	TGTGCCAGCAGCTTGGCGGCGGGGCTGAACTATGGCTACACCTTC
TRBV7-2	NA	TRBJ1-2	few	CASSLYRVWESGYTF	TGTGCCAGCAGCCTCTACCGGGTTTGGGAGAGTGGCTACACCTTC
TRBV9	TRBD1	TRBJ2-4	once	CASSAQPGQELNIQYF	TGTGCCAGCAGCGCACAACCGGGACAGGAGCTTAACATTCAGTACTTC
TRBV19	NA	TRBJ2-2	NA	CASSVQSANTGELFF	TGTGCCAGTAGTGTTCAGAGCGCGAACACCGGGGAGCTGTTTTTT